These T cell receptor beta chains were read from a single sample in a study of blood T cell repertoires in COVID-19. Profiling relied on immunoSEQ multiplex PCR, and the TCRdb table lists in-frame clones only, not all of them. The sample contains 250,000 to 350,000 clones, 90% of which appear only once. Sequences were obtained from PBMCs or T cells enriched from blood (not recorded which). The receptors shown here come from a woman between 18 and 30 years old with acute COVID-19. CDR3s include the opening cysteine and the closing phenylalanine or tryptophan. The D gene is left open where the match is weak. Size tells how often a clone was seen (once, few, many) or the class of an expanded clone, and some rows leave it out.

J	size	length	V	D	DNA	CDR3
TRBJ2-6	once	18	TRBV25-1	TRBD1	TGTGCCAGCAGTGGACGGCTTCCCGGACAGGTTGGGGCCAACGTCCTGACTTTC	CASSGRLPGQVGANVLTF
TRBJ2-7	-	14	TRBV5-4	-	TGTGCCAGCAGCCCCGACTCGGGTCCGTACGAGCAGTACTTC	CASSPDSGPYEQYF
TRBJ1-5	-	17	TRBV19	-	TGTGCCACTGTATCCCCTCCTCAGGACAGCCCGAATCAGCCCCAGCATTTT	CATVSPPQDSPNQPQHF
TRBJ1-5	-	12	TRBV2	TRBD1	TGTGCCAGCAGGGACAGGGGAGAAACCCAGCATTTT	CASRDRGETQHF
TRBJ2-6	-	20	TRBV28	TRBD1	TGTGCCAGCAGAATGATTAAAGGACAGGGGGGTCTTACTGGGGCCAACGTCCTGACTTTC	CASRMIKGQGGLTGANVLTF
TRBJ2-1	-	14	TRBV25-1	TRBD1	TGTGCCAGCAAAGGACAGGGCCTATACAATGAGCAGTTCTTC	CASKGQGLYNEQFF
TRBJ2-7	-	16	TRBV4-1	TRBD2	TGCGCCAGCAGCCGAGCTGGAGCGGGATCATCCTACGAGCAGTACTTC	CASSRAGAGSSYEQYF
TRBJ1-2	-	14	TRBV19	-	TGTGCCAGTAATTCAGGGATCGGAAACTATGGCTACACCTTC	CASNSGIGNYGYTF
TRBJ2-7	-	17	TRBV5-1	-	TGCGCCAGCAGCTTGGCCTTAAACGGGGACTTCTGGTTCGAGCAGTACTTC	CASSLALNGDFWFEQYF
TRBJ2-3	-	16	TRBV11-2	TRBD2	TGTGCCAGCAGCTTAGAAGGCGGGAGGGGCACAGATACGCAGTATTTT	CASSLEGGRGTDTQYF
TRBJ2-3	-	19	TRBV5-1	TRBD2	TGCGCCAGCAGCCCTCGCCTAGCGGGAGGGCCTGTCGTTGCAGATACGCAGTATTTT	CASSPRLAGGPVVADTQYF
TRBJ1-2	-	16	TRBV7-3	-	TGTGCCAGCAGCTTAACCCCCGCTCAGGGAATGGATGGCTACACCTTC	CASSLTPAQGMDGYTF
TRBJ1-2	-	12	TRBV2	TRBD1	TGTGCCAGCAGGGGACAGAACTATGGCTACACCTTC	CASRGQNYGYTF
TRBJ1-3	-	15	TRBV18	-	TGTGCCAGCTCACCCGGCAGACACTCTGGAAACACCATATATTTT	CASSPGRHSGNTIYF
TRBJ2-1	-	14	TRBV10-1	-	TGCGCCAGCAGTGACCCGACTAACTACAATGAGCAGTTCTTC	CASSDPTNYNEQFF
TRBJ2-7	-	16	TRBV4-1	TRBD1	TGCGCCAGCAGCCAAGAGGGACAGGGGATCCCCTACGAGCAGTACTTC	CASSQEGQGIPYEQYF
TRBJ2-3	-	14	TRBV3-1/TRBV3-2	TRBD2	TGTGCCAGCAGCCGTAGGACTAGCGTGGATACGCAGTATTTT	CASSRRTSVDTQYF
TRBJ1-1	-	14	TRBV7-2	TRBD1	TGTGCCAGCAGCTTACCCAACAGGGGGCTGGAAGCTTTCTTT	CASSLPNRGLEAFF
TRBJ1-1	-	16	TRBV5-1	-	TGCGCCAGCAGCTTCGGGGATCACCGGCCGAACACTGAAGCTTTCTTT	CASSFGDHRPNTEAFF
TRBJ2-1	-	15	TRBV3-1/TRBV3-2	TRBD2	TGTGCCAGCAGCCAAGCGGCTAGCGGATACAATGAGCAGTTCTTC	CASSQAASGYNEQFF
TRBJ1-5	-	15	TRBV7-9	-	TGTGCCAGCAGCTTCAACAGGGATAGCAATCAGCCCCAGCATTTT	CASSFNRDSNQPQHF
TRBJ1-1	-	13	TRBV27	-	TGTGCCAGCACCTCTCGGGGAAGTGGAGAAGCTTTCTTT	CASTSRGSGEAFF
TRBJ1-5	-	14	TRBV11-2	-	TGTGCCAGCAGCTTAGAGGGCAGGGAACAGCCCCAGCATTTT	CASSLEGREQPQHF
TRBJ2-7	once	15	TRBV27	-	TGTGCCAGCAGGCCCTCCTGGGCTAGCATCTACGAGCAGTACTTC	CASRPSWASIYEQYF
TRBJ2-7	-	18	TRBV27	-	TGTGCCAGCAGTTTAACCCACATCTCCCCTTCTGCAGGGTTAGAGCAGTACTTC	CASSLTHISPSAGLEQYF
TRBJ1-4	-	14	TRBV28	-	TGTGCCAGCAGTTTGGGGGGGCGGTTTGAAAAACTGTTTTTT	CASSLGGRFEKLFF
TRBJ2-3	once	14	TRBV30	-	TGTGCCTTTGCTACGGGGATGAGCACAGATACGCAGTATTTT	CAFATGMSTDTQYF
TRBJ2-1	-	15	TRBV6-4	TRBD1	TGTGCCAGCAGTACGGGACAGCCCTTCTACAATGAGCAGTTCTTC	CASSTGQPFYNEQFF
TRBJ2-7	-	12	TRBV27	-	TGTGCCAGCAGTTTATTGGGGGGCGAGCAGTACTTC	CASSLLGGEQYF
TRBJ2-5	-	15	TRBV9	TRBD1	TGTGCCAGCAGCCCCGGGACAGGGTCAAGAGAGACCCAGTACTTC	CASSPGTGSRETQYF
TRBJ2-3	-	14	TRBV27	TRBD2	TGTGCCAGCAGTTTCAGCGGGAGCGGCGGTACGCAGTATTTT	CASSFSGSGGTQYF
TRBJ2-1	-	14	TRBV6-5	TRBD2	TGTGCCAGCAGGGGACTAGCGGGGGTTAATGAGCAGTTCTTC	CASRGLAGVNEQFF
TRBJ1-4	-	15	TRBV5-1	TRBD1	TGCGCCAGCAGCGTAGGACAGGGGGCGGGTGAAAAACTGTTTTTT	CASSVGQGAGEKLFF
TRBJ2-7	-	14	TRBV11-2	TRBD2	TGTGCCAGCAGCTATCCCGGGACTAGCTACGAGCAGTACTTC	CASSYPGTSYEQYF
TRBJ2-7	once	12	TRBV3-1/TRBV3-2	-	TGTGCCAGCAGCCAATTCGGCTACGAGCAGTACTTC	CASSQFGYEQYF
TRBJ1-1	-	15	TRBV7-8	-	TGTGCCAGCAGTGTATATACTCAGGGGAACACTGAAGCTTTCTTT	CASSVYTQGNTEAFF
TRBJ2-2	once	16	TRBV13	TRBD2	TGTGCCAGCAGCTCCGGACTAGCGGGGAACACCGGGGAGCTGTTTTTT	CASSSGLAGNTGELFF